This T cell receptor beta chain emerged from a study of blood T cells in healthy people across ages. A sample-barcoded 5' primer and a J-beta primer mix were used in a second PCR of about 7 to 12 cycles. The template-switch adaptor, which had 12 random nucleotides, put a tag on each cDNA molecule. TCRdb reprocessed the 5' RACE reads with MiXCR, giving one entry per CDR3 protein. The data show about 900,000 distinct CDR3 sequences, around two thirds seen once. V lost 1 base, J lost 6 bases, and 6 bases lay in between. Germline V gene data show CDR1 as SGDLS and CDR2 as YYNGEE. The CDR3 totals 12 residues. Caucasian individuals from Russia who were healthy and aged about 6 to 95 acted as donors. No fewer than 6 micrograms of total RNA were isolated from every sample. Study-wide findings and caveats: The study could not conclusively compare naive and antigen-experienced cells, given its unsorted PBMCs.

This clonotype appeared once. What it recognizes is unknown. The chain employs TRBV9 and TRBJ2-3; D unresolved. The sequence came from a man younger than 45 in good health. The sample was blood. CDR3 nucleotide sequence: TGTGCCAGCAGCGTACTTTGGGATACGCAGTATTTT. Its protein product is CASSVLWDTQYF.